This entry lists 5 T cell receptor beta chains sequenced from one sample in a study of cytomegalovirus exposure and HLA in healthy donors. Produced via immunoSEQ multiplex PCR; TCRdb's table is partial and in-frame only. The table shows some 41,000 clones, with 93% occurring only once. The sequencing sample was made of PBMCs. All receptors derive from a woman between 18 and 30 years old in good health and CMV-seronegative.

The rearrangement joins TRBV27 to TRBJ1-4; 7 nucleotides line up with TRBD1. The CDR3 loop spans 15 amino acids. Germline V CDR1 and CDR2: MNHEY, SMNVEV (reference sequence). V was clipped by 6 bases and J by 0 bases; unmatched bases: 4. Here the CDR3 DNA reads TGTGCCAGCAGCCGCGGGACAGCAACTAATGAAAAACTGTTTTTT. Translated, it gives CASSRGTATNEKLFF.

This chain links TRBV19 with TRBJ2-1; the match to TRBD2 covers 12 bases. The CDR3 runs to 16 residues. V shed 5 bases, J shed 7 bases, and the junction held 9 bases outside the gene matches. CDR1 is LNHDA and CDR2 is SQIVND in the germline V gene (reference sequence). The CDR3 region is CASSPLAGGPRNEQFF. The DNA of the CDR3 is TGTGCCAGTAGTCCCCTAGCGGGAGGGCCCAGGAATGAGCAGTTCTTC.

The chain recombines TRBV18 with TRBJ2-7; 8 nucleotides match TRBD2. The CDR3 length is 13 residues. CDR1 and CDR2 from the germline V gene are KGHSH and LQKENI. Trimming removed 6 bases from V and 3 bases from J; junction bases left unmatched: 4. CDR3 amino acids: CASSISGDYEQYF. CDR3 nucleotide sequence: TGTGCCAGCTCGATTAGCGGGGACTACGAGCAGTACTTC.

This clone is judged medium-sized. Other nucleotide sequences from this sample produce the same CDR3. CDR3 residues: CASSELAGGPDTQYF. The CDR3 DNA sequence: TGTGCCAGCAGTGAACTAGCGGGGGGGCCAGATACGCAGTATTTT. The chain joins TRBV6-1 to TRBJ2-3; 12 bases align to TRBD2. J gave up 4 bases and V 2 bases, and 1 base lay outside the gene matches. The V gene's germline CDR1 is MNHNS and CDR2 SASEGT. This CDR3 contains 15 residues.

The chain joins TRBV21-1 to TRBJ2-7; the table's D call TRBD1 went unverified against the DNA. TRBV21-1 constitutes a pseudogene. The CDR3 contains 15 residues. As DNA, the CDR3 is TGTGCCAGCAGCGCCACACGTCACCAAGCCTACGAGCAGTACTTC. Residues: CASSATRHQAYEQYF.